This TCR beta chain was captured by sequencing in a study of blood T cell repertoires in COVID-19. Study-wide context: Both acute and convalescent COVID-19 samples were obtained from the United States, Italy and Spain. PBMCs, B-cell-depleted T cells, or T cells provided the cDNA or gDNA that made up the material.

In the authors' methods: Reference gene primer amplification gave estimated nucleated cell counts. Clones were sequenced by immunoSEQ multiplex PCR, and TCRdb holds only the in-frame ones, with some missing. V and J calls and clone size come straight from that table; D and trimming were deduced from the DNA. The repertoire holds roughly 70,000 clones, with about 88% as singletons. Germline loops: CDR1 MNHEY, CDR2 SVGEGT. Trimming shortened V by 2 bases and J by 0 bases, and 14 bases separated the two germline ends. The CDR3 consists of 16 residues. The chain employs TRBV6-2 or TRBV6-3 and TRBJ2-7, with D maybe TRBD1 (5 bases). Sequencing input: peripheral blood. This TCR was recovered from a man in his 70s with acute or convalescent COVID-19. The CDR3 DNA reads as TGTGCCAGCAGTTACCGCAGGGCCCCGAACTCCTACGAGCAGTACTTC. Translation: CASSYRRAPNSYEQYF.